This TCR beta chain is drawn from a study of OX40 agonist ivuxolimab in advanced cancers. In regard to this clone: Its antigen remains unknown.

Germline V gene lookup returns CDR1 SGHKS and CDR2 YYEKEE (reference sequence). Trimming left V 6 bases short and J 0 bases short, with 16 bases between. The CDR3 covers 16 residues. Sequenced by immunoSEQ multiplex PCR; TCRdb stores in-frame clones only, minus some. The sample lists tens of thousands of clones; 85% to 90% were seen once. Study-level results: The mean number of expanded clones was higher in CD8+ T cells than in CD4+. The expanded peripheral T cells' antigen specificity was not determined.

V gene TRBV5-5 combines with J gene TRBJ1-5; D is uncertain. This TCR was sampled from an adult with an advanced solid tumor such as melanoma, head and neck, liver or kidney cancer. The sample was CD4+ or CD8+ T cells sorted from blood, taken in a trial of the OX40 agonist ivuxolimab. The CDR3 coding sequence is TGTGCCAGCAAACCCGGCGGGATTCTTAGCAATCAGCCCCAGCATTTT. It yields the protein CASKPGGILSNQPQHF.